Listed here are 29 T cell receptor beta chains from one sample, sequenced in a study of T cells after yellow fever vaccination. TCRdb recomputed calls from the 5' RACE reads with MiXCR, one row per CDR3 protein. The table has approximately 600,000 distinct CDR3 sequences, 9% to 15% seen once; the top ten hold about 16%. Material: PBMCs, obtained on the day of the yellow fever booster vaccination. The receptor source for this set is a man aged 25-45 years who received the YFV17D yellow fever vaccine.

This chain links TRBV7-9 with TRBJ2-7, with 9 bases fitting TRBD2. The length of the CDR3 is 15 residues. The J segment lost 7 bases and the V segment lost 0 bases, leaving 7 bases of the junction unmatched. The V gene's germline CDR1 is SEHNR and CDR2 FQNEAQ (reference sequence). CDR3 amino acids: CASSLALAGVGEQYF. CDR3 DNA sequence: TGTGCCAGCAGCTTAGCCTTAGCGGGAGTAGGGGAGCAGTACTTC.

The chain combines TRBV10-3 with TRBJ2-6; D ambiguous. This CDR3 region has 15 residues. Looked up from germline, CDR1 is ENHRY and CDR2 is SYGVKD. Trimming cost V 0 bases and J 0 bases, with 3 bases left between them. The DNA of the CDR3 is TGTGCCATCAGTGAGTCTTACTCTGGGGCCAACGTCCTGACTTTC. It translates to CAISESYSGANVLTF.

CDR3 loop: CASSSPGQGKVETQYF. The CDR3 nucleotides read TGTGCCAGCAGCTCCCCGGGACAGGGAAAGGTGGAGACCCAGTACTTC. This chain links TRBV7-9 with TRBJ2-5, with TRBD1 matching 9 bases. Germline V gives CDR1 SEHNR, CDR2 FQNEAQ (reference sequence). The trim removed 4 bases at V and 5 bases at J, leaving 11 bases unmatched. The CDR3 spans 16 residues.

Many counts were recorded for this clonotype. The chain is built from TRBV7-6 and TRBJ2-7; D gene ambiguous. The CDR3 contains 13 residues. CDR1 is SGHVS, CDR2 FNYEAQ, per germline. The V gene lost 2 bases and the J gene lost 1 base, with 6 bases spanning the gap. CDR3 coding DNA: TGTGCCAGCAGCTTATCTGTTTCCTACGAGCAGTACTTC. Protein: CASSLSVSYEQYF.

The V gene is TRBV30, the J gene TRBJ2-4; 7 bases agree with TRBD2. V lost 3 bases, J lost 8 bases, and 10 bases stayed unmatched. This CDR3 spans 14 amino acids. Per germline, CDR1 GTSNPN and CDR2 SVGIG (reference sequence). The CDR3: CAWSNPGAGDIQYF. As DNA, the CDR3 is TGTGCCTGGAGCAACCCCGGGGCGGGGGACATTCAGTACTTC.

The CDR3 DNA reads TGTGCCAGCACCTATAGCTTGAGATCCAATGAGCAGTTCTTC. Protein product: CASTYSLRSNEQFF. This rearrangement joins TRBV12-3 or TRBV12-4 to TRBJ2-1; D is uncertain. V gave up 7 bases and J gave up 6 bases, with 16 bases separating them. CDR3 length: 14 amino acids.

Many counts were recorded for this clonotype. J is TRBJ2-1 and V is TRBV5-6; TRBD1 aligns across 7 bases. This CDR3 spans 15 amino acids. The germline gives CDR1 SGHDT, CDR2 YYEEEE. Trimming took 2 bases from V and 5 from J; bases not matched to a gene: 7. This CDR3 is CASSFETGADNEQFF. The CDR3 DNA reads TGTGCCAGCAGCTTCGAAACAGGGGCCGACAATGAGCAGTTCTTC.

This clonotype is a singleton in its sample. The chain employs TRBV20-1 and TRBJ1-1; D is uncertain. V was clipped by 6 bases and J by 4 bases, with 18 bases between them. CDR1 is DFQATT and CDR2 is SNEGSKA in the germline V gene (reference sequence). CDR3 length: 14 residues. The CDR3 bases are TGCAGTGCAAAAGACGGCTACTTGGGCACTGAAGCTTTCTTT. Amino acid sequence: CSAKDGYLGTEAFF.

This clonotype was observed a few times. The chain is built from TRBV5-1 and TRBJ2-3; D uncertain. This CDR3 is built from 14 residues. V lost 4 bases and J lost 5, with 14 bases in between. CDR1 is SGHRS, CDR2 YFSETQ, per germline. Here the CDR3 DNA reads TGCGCCAGCAGCCCACTACCCGGGTTAGATACGCAGTATTTT. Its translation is CASSPLPGLDTQYF.

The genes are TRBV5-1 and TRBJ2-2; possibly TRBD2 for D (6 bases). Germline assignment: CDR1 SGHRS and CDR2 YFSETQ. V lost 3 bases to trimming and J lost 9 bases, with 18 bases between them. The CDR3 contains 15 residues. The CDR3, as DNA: TGCGCCAGCAGCTCCGCGGGGAGACGACCGTGGGAGCTGTTTTTT. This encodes CASSSAGRRPWELFF.

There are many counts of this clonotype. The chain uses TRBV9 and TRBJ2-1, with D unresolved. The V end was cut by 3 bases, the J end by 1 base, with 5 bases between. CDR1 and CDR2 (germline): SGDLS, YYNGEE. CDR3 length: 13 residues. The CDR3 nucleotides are TGTGCCAGCAGCGCCGAGTCCTACAATGAGCAGTTCTTC. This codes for CASSAESYNEQFF. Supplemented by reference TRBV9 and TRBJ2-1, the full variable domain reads DSGVTQTPKHLITATGQRVTLRCSPRSGDLSVYWYQQSLDQGLQFLIQYYNGEERAKGNILERFSAQQFPDLHSELNLSSLELGDSALYFCASSAESYNEQFFGPGTRLTVL.

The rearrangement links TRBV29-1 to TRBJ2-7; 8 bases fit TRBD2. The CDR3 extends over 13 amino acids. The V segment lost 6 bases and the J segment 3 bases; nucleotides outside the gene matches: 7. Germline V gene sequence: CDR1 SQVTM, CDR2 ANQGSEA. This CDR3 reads CSVQAGDGYEQYF. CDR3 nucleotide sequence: TGCAGCGTCCAAGCGGGAGACGGCTACGAGCAGTACTTC.

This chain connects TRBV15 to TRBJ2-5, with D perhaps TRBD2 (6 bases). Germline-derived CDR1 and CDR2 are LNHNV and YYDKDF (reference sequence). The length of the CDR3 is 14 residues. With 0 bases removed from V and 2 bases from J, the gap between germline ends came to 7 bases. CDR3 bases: TGTGCCACCAGCAGAGATAGCGGTCAAGAGACCCAGTACTTC. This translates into CATSRDSGQETQYF.

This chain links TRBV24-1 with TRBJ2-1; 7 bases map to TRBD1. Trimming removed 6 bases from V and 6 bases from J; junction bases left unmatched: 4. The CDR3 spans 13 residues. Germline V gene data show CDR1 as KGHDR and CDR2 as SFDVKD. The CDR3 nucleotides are TGTGCCACCAGTAACCGGGACAGCAATGAGCAGTTCTTC. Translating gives CATSNRDSNEQFF.

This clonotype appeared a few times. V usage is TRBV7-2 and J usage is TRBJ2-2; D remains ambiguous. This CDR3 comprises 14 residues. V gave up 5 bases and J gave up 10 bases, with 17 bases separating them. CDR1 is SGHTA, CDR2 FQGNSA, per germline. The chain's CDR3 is CASSDRTRPAELFF. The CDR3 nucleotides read TGTGCCAGCAGCGACCGGACCCGACCAGCGGAGCTGTTTTTT.

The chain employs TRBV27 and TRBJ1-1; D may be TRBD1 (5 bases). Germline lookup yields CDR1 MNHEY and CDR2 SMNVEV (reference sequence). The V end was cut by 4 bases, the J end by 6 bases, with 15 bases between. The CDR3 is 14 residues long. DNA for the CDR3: TGTGCCAGCAGTTGGGGGTTAATGGGGTCTGAAGCTTTCTTT. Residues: CASSWGLMGSEAFF.

This chain's CDR3 is CASSPPGLPSGANVLTF. The CDR3 DNA reads as TGTGCCAGCAGCCCACCGGGACTTCCCTCTGGGGCCAACGTCCTGACTTTC. The chain couples TRBV7-3 to TRBJ2-6; D perhaps matches TRBD2 (6 bases). Trimming removed 5 bases from V and 0 bases from J, with 14 bases in between. The germline gives CDR1 SGHTA, CDR2 FQGTGA. This CDR3 region has 17 residues.

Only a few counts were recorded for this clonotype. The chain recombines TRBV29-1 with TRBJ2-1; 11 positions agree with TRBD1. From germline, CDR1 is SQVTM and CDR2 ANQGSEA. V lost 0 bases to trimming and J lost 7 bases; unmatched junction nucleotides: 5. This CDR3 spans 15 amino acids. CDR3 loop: CSVEDSRDRGNEQFF. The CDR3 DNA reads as TGCAGCGTTGAAGATTCAAGGGACAGGGGGAATGAGCAGTTCTTC.

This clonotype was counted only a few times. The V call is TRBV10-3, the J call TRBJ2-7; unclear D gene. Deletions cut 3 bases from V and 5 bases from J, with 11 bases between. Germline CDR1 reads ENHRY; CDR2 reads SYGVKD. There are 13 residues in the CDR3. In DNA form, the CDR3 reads TGTGCCATCAGTGATTCAGGCCAAGACGAGCAGTACTTC. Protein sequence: CAISDSGQDEQYF.

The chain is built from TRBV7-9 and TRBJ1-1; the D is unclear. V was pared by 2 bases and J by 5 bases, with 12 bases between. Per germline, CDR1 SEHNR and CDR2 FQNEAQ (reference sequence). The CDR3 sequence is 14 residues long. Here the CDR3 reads CASSLSGLGTEAFF. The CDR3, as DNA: TGTGCCAGCAGCTTATCTGGCTTGGGGACTGAAGCTTTCTTT.

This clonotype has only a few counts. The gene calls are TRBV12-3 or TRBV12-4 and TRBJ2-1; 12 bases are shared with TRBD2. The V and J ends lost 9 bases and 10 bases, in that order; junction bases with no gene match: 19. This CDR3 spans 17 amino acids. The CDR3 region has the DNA TGTGCCAGTCAGACTAGCGGGAGCCAAACTGGGGTGCGCGAGCAGTTCTTC. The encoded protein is CASQTSGSQTGVREQFF.

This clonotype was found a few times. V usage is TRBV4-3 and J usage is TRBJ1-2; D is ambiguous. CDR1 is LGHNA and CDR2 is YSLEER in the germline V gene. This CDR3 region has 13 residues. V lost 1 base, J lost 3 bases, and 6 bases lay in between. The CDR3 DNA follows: TGCGCCAGCAGCCAAGTTACGGACTATGGCTACACCTTC. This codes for CASSQVTDYGYTF.

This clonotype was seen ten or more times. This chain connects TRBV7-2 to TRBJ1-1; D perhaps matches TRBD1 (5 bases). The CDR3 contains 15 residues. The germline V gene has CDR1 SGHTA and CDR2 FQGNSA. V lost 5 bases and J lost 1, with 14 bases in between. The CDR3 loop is CASSPVGGSNTEAFF. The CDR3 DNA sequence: TGTGCCAGCAGCCCAGTCGGGGGGTCGAACACTGAAGCTTTCTTT. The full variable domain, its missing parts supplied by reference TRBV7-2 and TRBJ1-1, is GAGVSQSPSNKVTEKGKDVELRCDPISGHTALYWYRQSLGQGLEFLIYFQGNSAPDKSGLPSDRFSAERTGGSVSTLTIQRTQQEDSAVYLCASSPVGGSNTEAFFGQGTRLTVV.

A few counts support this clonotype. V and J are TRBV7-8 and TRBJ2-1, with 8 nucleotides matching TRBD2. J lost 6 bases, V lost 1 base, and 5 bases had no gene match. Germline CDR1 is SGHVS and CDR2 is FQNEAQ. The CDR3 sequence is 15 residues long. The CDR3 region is CASSLVYLAGNEQFF. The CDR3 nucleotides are TGTGCCAGCAGCTTAGTGTATCTAGCGGGCAATGAGCAGTTCTTC.

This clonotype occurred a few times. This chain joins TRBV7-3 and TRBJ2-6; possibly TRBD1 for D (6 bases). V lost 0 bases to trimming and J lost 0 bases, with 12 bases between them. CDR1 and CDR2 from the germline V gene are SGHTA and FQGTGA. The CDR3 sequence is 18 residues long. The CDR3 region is CASSLTVGQHSGANVLTF. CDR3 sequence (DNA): TGTGCCAGCAGCTTAACGGTTGGACAGCACTCTGGGGCCAACGTCCTGACTTTC.

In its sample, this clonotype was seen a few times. CDR3: CSAGIADEQYF. The DNA for the CDR3 is TGCAGTGCTGGGATAGCGGACGAGCAGTACTTC. The chain combines TRBV20-1 with TRBJ2-7; D is possibly TRBD2 (6 bases). The CDR3 is 11 residues long. The germline V gene encodes CDR1 DFQATT and CDR2 SNEGSKA (reference sequence). V was clipped by 5 bases and J by 5 bases, with 10 bases between them.

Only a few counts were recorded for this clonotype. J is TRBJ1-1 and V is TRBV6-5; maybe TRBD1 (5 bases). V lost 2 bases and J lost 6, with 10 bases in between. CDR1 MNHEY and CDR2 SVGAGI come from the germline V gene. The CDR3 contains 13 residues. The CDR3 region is CASSYGQGAEAFF. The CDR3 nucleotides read TGTGCCAGCAGTTACGGGCAGGGCGCTGAAGCTTTCTTT.

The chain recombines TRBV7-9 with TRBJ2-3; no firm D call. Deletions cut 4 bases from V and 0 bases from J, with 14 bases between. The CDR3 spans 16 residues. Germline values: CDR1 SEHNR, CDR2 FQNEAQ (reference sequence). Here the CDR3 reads CASSSDIPASTDTQYF. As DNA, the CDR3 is TGTGCCAGCAGCTCCGACATCCCCGCTAGCACAGATACGCAGTATTTT. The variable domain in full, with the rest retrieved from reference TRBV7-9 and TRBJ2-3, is DTGVSQNPRHKITKRGQNVTFRCDPISEHNRLYWYRQTLGQGPEFLTYFQNEAQLEKSRLLSDRFSAERPKGSFSTLEIQRTEQGDSAMYLCASSSDIPASTDTQYFGPGTRLTVL.

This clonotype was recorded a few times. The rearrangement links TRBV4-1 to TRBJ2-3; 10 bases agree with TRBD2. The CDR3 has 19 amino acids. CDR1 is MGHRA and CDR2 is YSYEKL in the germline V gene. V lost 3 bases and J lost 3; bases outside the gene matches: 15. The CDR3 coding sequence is TGCGCCAGCAGCCAGGCCGGACTAGCGGAGTCCCCTTGGACAGATACGCAGTATTTT. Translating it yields CASSQAGLAESPWTDTQYF.